This T cell receptor beta chain was captured by sequencing in a study of T cell repertoires in cytomegalovirus infection. Overall study: Newly reported HLA-C-restricted and thoroughly characterized HLA-B-restricted CMV epitopes were employed. Indicated by public TCR beta signatures were CMV infection and matching HLA type. Study results and caveats: Adding up the frequency of public TCR beta families identified people who carried CMV plus the relevant HLA. Within the response measured ex vivo, HLA-C-restricted CMV-specific TCR beta clonotypes were dominant.

Turning to this clonotype: What it binds is unknown.

Trimming stripped 11 bases from V and 0 bases from J, with 7 bases between. This CDR3 has 11 residues. The V gene's germline CDR1 is SNHLY and CDR2 FYNNEI. TCRdb independently ran MiXCR on the reads; one entry per CDR3 protein. The table includes about 110,000 distinct CDR3 sequences, 25% to 35% detected once. The V call is TRBV2, the J call TRBJ1-1; unclear D gene. This sequence originates from a human donor in good health (CMV status not recorded). Some clones in this sample may be carry-over from other donors' samples. The material was CD8+ T cells from cultured PBMCs, obtained from culture after CMV antigen stimulation. The CDR3 DNA sequence: TGTGCCTTGCAATTGAACACTGAAGCTTTCTTT. It codes for CALQLNTEAFF.